Listed below are T cell receptor beta chains from one sample, sequenced in a study of blood T cell repertoires in COVID-19. Clones were sequenced by immunoSEQ multiplex PCR, and TCRdb holds only the in-frame ones, with some missing. The table lists about 300,000 clones, about 88% of them singletons, with more than 1.1% in the top ten. The sequenced material came from peripheral blood. The receptors were gathered from a human donor with COVID-19, enrolled during active disease. The donor label of this sample is uncertain. Both conserved end residues are part of each CDR3. Fields, in order: CDR3 length, J gene, V gene, D gene, CDR3 protein, CDR3 DNA. D genes are given only for firm matches.

19 | TRBJ1-5 | TRBV6-4 | TRBD1 | CASSGPTKDRASSNQPQHF | TGTGCCAGCAGTGGCCCAACTAAGGACAGGGCGTCGAGCAATCAGCCCCAGCATTTT
12 | TRBJ2-5 | TRBV19 | NA | CASSAAAETQYF | TGTGCCAGTAGTGCGGCGGCCGAGACCCAGTACTTC
15 | TRBJ2-5 | TRBV19 | TRBD1 | CASSIEDRSGETQYF | TGTGCCAGTAGTATTGAGGACAGGAGCGGCGAGACCCAGTACTTC
14 | TRBJ1-1 | TRBV7-3 | NA | CASSREPQATEAFF | TGTGCCAGCTCAAGGGAACCACAGGCTACTGAAGCTTTCTTT
16 | TRBJ2-7 | TRBV28 | TRBD2 | CASSAPGSGRGYEQYF | TGTGCCAGCAGTGCCCCGGGTAGCGGGAGAGGATACGAGCAGTACTTC
17 | TRBJ1-6 | TRBV7-9 | TRBD1 | CASRPTGAQGGNSPLHF | TGTGCCAGCAGACCGACAGGGGCCCAAGGGGGTAATTCACCCCTCCACTTT
12 | TRBJ2-5 | TRBV20-1 | NA | CSASIGKETQYF | TGCAGTGCTAGTATCGGTAAAGAGACCCAGTACTTC
15 | TRBJ1-5 | TRBV5-4 | TRBD1 | CASSPRQGPGQPQHF | TGTGCCAGCAGCCCTAGACAGGGCCCAGGGCAGCCCCAGCATTTT
16 | TRBJ1-1 | TRBV7-9 | NA | CASSPHFTSADTEAFF | TGTGCCAGCAGCCCCCACTTTACGTCCGCGGACACTGAAGCTTTCTTT
14 | TRBJ1-4 | TRBV28 | NA | CASSLQGVGEKLFF | TGTGCCAGCAGTTTGCAAGGGGTCGGGGAAAAACTGTTTTTT